This T cell receptor beta chain is drawn from a study of human T cells and chemical hapten exposure. Whole-study context: Diphenylcyclopropenone, dosed weekly to the scalp, was given to patients throughout the roughly 25-week study. A mostly female patient group had alopecia areata, totalis or universalis.

TCRdb re-analysed the RACE reads in MiXCR, keeping a single row per CDR3 protein. Of 300,000 to 400,000 distinct CDR3 sequences in the sample, roughly 6.9% were seen once. The germline CDR1 and CDR2 sequences are SGHAT and FQNNGV. The V and J ends lost 7 bases and 2 bases, in that order; junction bases with no gene match: 11. The CDR3 is 16 residues long. This clonotype was counted between two and nine times. Its antigen remains unknown. General observations from the study: Because all patients had alopecia, their immune responses might differ from healthy ones. Expanded TCRs grouped into significantly more large CDR3 similarity clusters than controls produced.

Regarding time point: patch test 1, 2 weeks after DPC sensitization. Treatment noted: therapeutic diphenylcyclopropenone sensitization with weekly scalp DPC. The chain couples TRBV11-2 to TRBJ2-3; 8 nucleotides agree with TRBD2. The sequence derives from a woman in her late teens or twenties with alopecia areata. Some clones in this sample may be carry-over from other donors' samples. The sequenced sample was whole blood, obtained in connection with sensitization to the hapten diphenylcyclopropenone (DPC). CDR3 DNA: TGTGCCAGCACCCGTGGTAGCGGGGTCATCACAGATACGCAGTATTTT. Its protein is CASTRGSGVITDTQYF.